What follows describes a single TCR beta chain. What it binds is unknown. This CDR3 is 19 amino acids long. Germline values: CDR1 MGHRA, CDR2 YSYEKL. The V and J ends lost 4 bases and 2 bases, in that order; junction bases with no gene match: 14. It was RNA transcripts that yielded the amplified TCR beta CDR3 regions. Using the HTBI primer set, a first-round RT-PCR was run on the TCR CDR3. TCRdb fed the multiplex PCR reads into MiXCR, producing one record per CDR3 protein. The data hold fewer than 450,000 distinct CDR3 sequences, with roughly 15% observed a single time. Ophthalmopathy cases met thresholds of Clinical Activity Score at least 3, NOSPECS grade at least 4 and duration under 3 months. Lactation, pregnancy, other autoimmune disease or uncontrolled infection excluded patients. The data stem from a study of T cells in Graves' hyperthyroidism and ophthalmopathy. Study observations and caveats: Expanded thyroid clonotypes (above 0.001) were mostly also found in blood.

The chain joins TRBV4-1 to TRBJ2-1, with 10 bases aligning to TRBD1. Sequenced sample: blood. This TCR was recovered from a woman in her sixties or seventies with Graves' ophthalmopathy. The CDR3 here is CASSPPGQGTPAAYNEQFF. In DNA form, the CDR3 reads TGCGCCAGCAGCCCACCGGGACAGGGGACTCCCGCCGCCTACAATGAGCAGTTCTTC.